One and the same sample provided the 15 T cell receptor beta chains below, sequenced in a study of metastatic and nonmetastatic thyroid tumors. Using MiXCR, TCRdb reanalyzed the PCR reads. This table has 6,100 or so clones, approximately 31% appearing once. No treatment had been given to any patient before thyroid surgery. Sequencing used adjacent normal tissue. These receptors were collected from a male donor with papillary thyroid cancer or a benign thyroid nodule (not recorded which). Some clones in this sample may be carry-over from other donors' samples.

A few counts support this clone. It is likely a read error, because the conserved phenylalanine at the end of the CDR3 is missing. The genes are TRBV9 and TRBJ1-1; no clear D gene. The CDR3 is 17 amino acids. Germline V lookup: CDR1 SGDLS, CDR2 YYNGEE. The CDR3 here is CASRVDPKVGLNTEAFS. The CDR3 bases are TGTGCCAGCAGAGTAGATCCGAAAGTCGGACTGAACACTGAAGCTTTCTCT.

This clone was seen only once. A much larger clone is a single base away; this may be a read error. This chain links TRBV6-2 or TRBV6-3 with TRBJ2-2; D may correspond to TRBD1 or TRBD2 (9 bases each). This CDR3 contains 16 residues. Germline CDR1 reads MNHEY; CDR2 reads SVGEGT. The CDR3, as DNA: TGTGCCAGCAAACAGGGGGCGGGAGGGGACACCGGGGGGCTGTTTTTT. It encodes CASKQGAGGDTGGLFF.

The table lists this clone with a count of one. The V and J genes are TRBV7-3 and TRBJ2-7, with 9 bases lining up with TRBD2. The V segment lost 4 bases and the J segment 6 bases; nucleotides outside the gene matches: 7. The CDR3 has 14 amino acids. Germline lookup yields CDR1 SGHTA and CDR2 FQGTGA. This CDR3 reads CASSSHVAGVEQYF. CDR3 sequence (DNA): TGTGCCAGCAGCTCCCACGTAGCGGGGGTCGAGCAGTACTTC.

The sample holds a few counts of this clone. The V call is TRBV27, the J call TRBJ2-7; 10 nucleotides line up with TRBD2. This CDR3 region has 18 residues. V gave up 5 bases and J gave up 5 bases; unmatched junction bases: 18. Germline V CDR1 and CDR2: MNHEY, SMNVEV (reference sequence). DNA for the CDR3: TGTGCCAGCAGTCCACTCCCCCCTGGGACCAGCGGGAGGGACGAGCAGTACTTC. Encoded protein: CASSPLPPGTSGRDEQYF.

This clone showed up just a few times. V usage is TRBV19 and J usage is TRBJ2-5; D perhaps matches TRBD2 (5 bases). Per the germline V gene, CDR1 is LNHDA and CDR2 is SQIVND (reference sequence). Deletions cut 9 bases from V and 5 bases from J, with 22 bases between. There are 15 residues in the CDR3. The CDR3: CASAPVARGWETQYF. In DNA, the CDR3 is TGTGCCAGCGCACCCGTCGCCCGGGGTTGGGAGACCCAGTACTTC.

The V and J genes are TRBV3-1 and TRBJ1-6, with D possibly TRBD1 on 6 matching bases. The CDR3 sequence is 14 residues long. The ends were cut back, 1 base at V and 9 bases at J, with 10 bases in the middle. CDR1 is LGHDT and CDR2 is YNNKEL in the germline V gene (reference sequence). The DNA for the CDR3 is TGTGCCAGCAGCCAAGGGACAGCCACTTCACCCCTCCACTTT. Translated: CASSQGTATSPLHF.

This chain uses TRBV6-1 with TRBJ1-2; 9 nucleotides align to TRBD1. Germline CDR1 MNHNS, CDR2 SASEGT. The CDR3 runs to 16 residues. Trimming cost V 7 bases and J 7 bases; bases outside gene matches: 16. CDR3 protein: CASTPITTGGAAGYTF. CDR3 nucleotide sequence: TGTGCCAGCACACCAATAACGACAGGGGGAGCCGCTGGCTACACCTTC.

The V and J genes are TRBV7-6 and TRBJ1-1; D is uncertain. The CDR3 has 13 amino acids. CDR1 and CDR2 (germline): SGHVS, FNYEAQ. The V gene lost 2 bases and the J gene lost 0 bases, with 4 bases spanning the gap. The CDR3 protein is CASSLQLNTEAFF. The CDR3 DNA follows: TGTGCCAGCAGCTTACAGCTGAACACTGAAGCTTTCTTT.

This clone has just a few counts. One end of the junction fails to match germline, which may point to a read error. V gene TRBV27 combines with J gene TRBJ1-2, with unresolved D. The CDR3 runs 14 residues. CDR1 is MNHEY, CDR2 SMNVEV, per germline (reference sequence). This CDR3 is CASRFGARRDGYTF. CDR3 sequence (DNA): TGTGCCAGCCGTTTTGGAGCCAGACGAGATGGCTACACCTTC.

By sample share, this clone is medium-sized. CDR3 DNA sequence: TGCGCCAGCAGTCAGGATCTAGCGGGGGGGGCAGATACGCAGTATTTT. This translates into CASSQDLAGGADTQYF. The chain joins TRBV5-1 to TRBJ2-3; the match to TRBD2 covers 12 bases. Trimming at V came to 5 bases and at J to 4 bases, leaving 8 bases not matched to a gene. The CDR3 has 16 amino acids. CDR1 is SGHRS, CDR2 YFSETQ, per germline.

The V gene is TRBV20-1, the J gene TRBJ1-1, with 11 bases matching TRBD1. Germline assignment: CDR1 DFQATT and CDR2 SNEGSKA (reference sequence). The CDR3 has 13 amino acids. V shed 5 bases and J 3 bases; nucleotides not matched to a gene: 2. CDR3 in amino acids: CSAGQGAHTEAFF. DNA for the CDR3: TGCAGTGCTGGACAGGGGGCCCACACTGAAGCTTTCTTT.

The CDR3 coding sequence is TGTGCCAGCACAGGGGCCCTGGTCTATGGCTACACCTTC. This codes for CASTGALVYGYTF. The V and J genes are TRBV6-1 and TRBJ1-2; TRBD1 is a possible D gene (6 bases). Germline-derived CDR1 and CDR2 are MNHNS and SASEGT. The CDR3 is 13 amino acids. Trimming cost V 7 bases and J 4 bases, with 13 bases left between them.

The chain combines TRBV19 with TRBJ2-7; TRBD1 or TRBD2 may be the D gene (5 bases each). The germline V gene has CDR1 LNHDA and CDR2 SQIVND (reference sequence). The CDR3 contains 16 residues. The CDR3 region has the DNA TGTGCAACCGACTGGGACCCAATCAGATTACCCTACGAGCAGTACTTC. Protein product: CATDWDPIRLPYEQYF.

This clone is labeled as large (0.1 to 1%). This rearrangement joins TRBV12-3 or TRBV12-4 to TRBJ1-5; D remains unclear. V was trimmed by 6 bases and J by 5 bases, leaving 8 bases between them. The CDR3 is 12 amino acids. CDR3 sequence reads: CASSPYDQPQHF. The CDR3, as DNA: TGTGCCAGCAGCCCTTACGATCAGCCCCAGCATTTT.

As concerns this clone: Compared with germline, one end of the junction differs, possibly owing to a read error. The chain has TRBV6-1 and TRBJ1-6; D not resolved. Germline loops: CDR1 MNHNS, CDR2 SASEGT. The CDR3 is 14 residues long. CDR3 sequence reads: CAISELGCISPLHF. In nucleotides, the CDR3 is TGTGCCATCAGTGAACTCGGGTGTATTTCACCCCTCCACTTT.